The clone carrying this TCR beta chain was counted ten times or more. This specimen belongs to a study of T-cell reconstitution after alpha-beta-depleted transplantation in children. The library targeted TCRbeta and was prepared with unique molecular identifiers. TCRdb analysed the PCR reads with MiXCR anew, one entry per CDR3 protein. The sample shows approximately 500,000 distinct CDR3 sequences, over 9.5% of them seen only once. The CDR3 sequence is 15 residues long. Germline CDR1 reads SEHNR; CDR2 reads FQNEAQ (reference sequence). The V gene end was trimmed by 6 bases and the J gene end by 5 bases; junction bases not matched to a gene: 7.

This clonotype was sampled from a child aged 2 to 10 with inherited bone marrow failure, due to receive a stem cell transplant. V and J are TRBV7-9 and TRBJ2-3; 11 positions match TRBD2. Specimen: PBMCs, collected before TCRalphabeta/CD19-depleted stem cell transplant. CDR3 DNA sequence: TGTGCCAGCAGTCATCCGGGACTAGCGGTAGATACGCAGTATTTT. Protein: CASSHPGLAVDTQYF.